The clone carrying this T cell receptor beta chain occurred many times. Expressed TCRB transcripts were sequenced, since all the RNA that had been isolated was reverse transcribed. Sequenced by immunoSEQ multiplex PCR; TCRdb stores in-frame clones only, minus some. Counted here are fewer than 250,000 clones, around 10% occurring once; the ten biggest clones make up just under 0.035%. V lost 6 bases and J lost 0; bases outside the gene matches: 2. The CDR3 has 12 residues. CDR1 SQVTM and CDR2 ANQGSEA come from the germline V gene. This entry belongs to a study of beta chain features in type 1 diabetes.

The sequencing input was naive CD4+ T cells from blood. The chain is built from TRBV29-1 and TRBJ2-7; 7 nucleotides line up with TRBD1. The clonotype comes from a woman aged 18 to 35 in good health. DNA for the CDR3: TGCAGCGTCGGGGACAGCTCCTACGAGCAGTACTTC. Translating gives CSVGDSSYEQYF.